This TCR beta chain emerged from a study of breast tumors, draining lymph nodes, adjacent tissues. Study-wide results and limits: Most tumor T cells seemingly derive from lymph node, then expand in tumor. Luminal-like breast cancer showed significantly higher tumor–nontumor repertoire similarity than basal-like. Tumor T cell lymph node origin was a supported hypothesis, not proven.

TCRdb re-analysed the multiplex PCR reads in MiXCR, keeping a single row per CDR3 protein. The sample holds about 200,000 distinct CDR3 sequences, 30% to 40% seen once. Concerning this clonotype itself: The antigen remains undetermined.

With 4 bases removed from V and 1 base from J, the gap between germline ends came to 8 bases. The CDR3 contains 14 residues. Germline V CDR1 and CDR2: KGHDR, SFDVKD. Breast cancer patients provided tissue from their axillary draining lymph nodes. The sequence derives from a female donor with breast cancer. Some clones in this sample may be carry-over from other donors' samples. The chain employs TRBV24-1 and TRBJ2-3; D possibly corresponds to TRBD2 (5 bases). Sequencing used axillary lymph node tissue. CDR3 residues: CATSDPGGTDTQYF. In DNA form, the CDR3 reads TGTGCCACCAGTGACCCCGGGGGCACAGATACGCAGTATTTT.